Listed here are 27 T cell receptor beta chains from one sample, sequenced in a study of shared clonotypes between healthy human individuals. Clones were read by immunoSEQ multiplex PCR, and TCRdb kept only the in-frame ones, dropping some. Of approximately 700,000 clones listed, more than 70% were seen once; the top ten hold around 1.7%. Sequenced input: memory CD4+ T cells sorted from blood. Subset specified: CD45RA-negative fraction. The receptors shown here come from a woman between 25 and 40 years old in good health.

The chain combines TRBV9 with TRBJ2-7; weak D call: TRBD2 (6 bases). CDR3 length: 15 amino acids. CDR1 is SGDLS and CDR2 is YYNGEE in the germline V gene. V was cut by 4 bases and J by 0 bases, with 14 bases left in between. The CDR3 DNA reads as TGTGCCAGCAGCCACGGGGAGGTTAGCTCCTACGAGCAGTACTTC. It specifies CASSHGEVSSYEQYF.

This clone occurred once. CDR3 amino acids: CASSRQGQGNEQFF. The CDR3 nucleotides are TGTGCCAGCAGCCGACAGGGACAGGGCAATGAGCAGTTCTTC. J is TRBJ2-1 and V is TRBV7-2; TRBD1 matches at 9 bases. With V trimmed by 5 bases and J by 6 bases, 5 bases remained unmatched. Germline loops: CDR1 SGHTA, CDR2 FQGNSA. The CDR3 has 14 amino acids.

The DNA for the CDR3 is TGTGCCAGCAGTCCTCAAGCCGGGAGAGGAGACTATGGCTACACCTTC. Translating gives CASSPQAGRGDYGYTF. The gene calls are TRBV28 and TRBJ1-2; D gene unclear. V was trimmed by 5 bases and J by 3 bases, leaving 19 bases between them. From germline, CDR1 is MDHEN and CDR2 SYDVKM. This CDR3 is 16 amino acids long.

The chain combines TRBV7-3 with TRBJ2-3, with 9 bases identical to TRBD1. Germline CDR1 is SGHTA and CDR2 is FQGTGA. The CDR3 length is 14 residues. The junction had 3 bases not matched to a gene; V was cut back by 5 bases and J by 3 bases. Here the CDR3 reads CASSVQGATDTQYF. As DNA, the CDR3 is TGTGCCAGCAGCGTACAGGGGGCTACAGATACGCAGTATTTT.

This rearrangement joins TRBV6-5 to TRBJ2-7; perhaps TRBD2 as D (6 bases). Deletions cut 6 bases from V and 6 bases from J, with 21 bases between. Germline lookup yields CDR1 MNHEY and CDR2 SVGAGI. This CDR3 is built from 15 residues. The CDR3 is CASRSWGGAVGEQYF. CDR3 nucleotides: TGTGCCAGCAGATCCTGGGGCGGGGCGGTTGGCGAGCAGTACTTC.

The chain is built from TRBV18 and TRBJ2-2; 8 nucleotides line up with TRBD1. J was trimmed by 4 bases and V by 6 bases; bases with no gene match: 7. CDR1 and CDR2 from the germline V gene are KGHSH and LQKENI. The CDR3 loop spans 15 amino acids. The CDR3 DNA follows: TGTGCCAGCTCCCGGCAGGGGGCTACCACCGGGGAGCTGTTTTTT. This encodes CASSRQGATTGELFF. Together with reference TRBV18 and TRBJ2-2, the CDR3 gives the full variable domain: NAGVMQNPRHLVRRRGQEARLRCSPMKGHSHVYWYRQLPEEGLKFMVYLQKENIIDESGMPKERFSAEFPKEGPSILRIQQVVRGDSAAYFCASSRQGATTGELFFGEGSRLTVL.

This clone turned up a few times. The chain couples TRBV6-5 to TRBJ1-2, with a possible D match to TRBD1 (5 bases). Germline CDR1 MNHEY, CDR2 SVGAGI. The CDR3 extends over 14 amino acids. Trimming pared 6 bases from V and 4 bases from J, leaving 15 bases between. The CDR3: CASRSRQGTYGYTF. For the CDR3, the DNA is TGTGCCAGCAGAAGCAGGCAGGGTACCTATGGCTACACCTTC.

The chain links TRBV29-1 to TRBJ2-1; D is uncertain. V gave up 3 bases and J gave up 4 bases, with 7 bases separating them. CDR3 length equals 12 residues. Per germline, CDR1 SQVTM and CDR2 ANQGSEA. DNA of the CDR3: TGCAGCGTTGAGGGCTTATACAATGAGCAGTTCTTC. This gives the protein CSVEGLYNEQFF.

The chain recombines TRBV7-2 with TRBJ1-2, with D possibly matching TRBD1 (6 bases). The CDR3 length is 15 residues. Trimming removed 0 bases from V and 5 bases from J, with 13 bases in between. In germline, CDR1 is SGHTA, CDR2 FQGNSA. In DNA, the CDR3 is TGTGCCAGCAGCTTAGCGCGGGGGCTCGGGTATGGCTACACCTTC. Translation gives CASSLARGLGYGYTF.

This clone was observed a single time. The chain couples TRBV19 to TRBJ1-5; D is unresolved. CDR1 LNHDA and CDR2 SQIVND come from the germline V gene (reference sequence). CDR3 size: 12 residues. Trimming stripped 5 bases from V and 4 bases from J, with 6 bases between. The CDR3 DNA is TGTGCCAGTAGTCTGTGGAATCAGCCCCAGCATTTT. It encodes CASSLWNQPQHF.

The V and J genes are TRBV28 and TRBJ2-7; 9 nucleotides align to TRBD2. The CDR3 has 15 amino acids. Trimming at V came to 4 bases and at J to 5 bases, leaving 9 bases not matched to a gene. CDR1 MDHEN and CDR2 SYDVKM come from the germline V gene. Written as DNA, the CDR3 is TGTGCCAGCAGTTACTCTAGCGGGGCGCGGCACGAGCAGTACTTC. It yields the protein CASSYSSGARHEQYF.

The table lists this clone with a few counts. The V call is TRBV5-1, the J call TRBJ2-1; D is perhaps TRBD2 (6 bases). From germline, CDR1 is SGHRS and CDR2 YFSETQ. Trimming removed 5 bases from V and 2 bases from J, with 14 bases in between. The CDR3 length is 15 residues. CDR3 residues: CASSQDYAAYNEQFF. CDR3 sequence (DNA): TGCGCCAGCAGTCAGGACTACGCTGCCTACAATGAGCAGTTCTTC. Combining the CDR3 with reference TRBV5-1 and TRBJ2-1 gives the whole variable domain KAGVTQTPRYLIKTRGQQVTLSCSPISGHRSVSWYQQTPGQGLQFLFEYFSETQRNKGNFPGRFSGRQFSNSRSEMNVSTLELGDSALYLCASSQDYAAYNEQFFGPGTRLTVL.

The chain employs TRBV5-1 and TRBJ2-5; the D gene could be TRBD1 or TRBD2 (5 bases each). Between the trimmed V and J ends, which lost 0 bases and 5 bases, there was a span of 11 bases. Germline CDR1 SGHRS, CDR2 YFSETQ. CDR3 length: 14 amino acids. The CDR3 bases are TGCGCCAGCAGCTTGGTCGACAGAGGGGAGACCCAGTACTTC. It yields the protein CASSLVDRGETQYF.

With regard to this clone: Other nucleotide sequences in the sample specify the same CDR3. The chain employs TRBV5-1 and TRBJ1-2; 7 bases are shared with TRBD1. Germline V gene data show CDR1 as SGHRS and CDR2 as YFSETQ. Trimming took 0 bases from V and 7 from J; bases not matched to a gene: 0. This CDR3 spans 12 amino acids. The CDR3 nucleotides are TGCGCCAGCAGCTTGGACAGGGGTGGCTACACCTTC. The encoded protein is CASSLDRGGYTF.

This chain links TRBV7-9 with TRBJ2-7, with D perhaps being TRBD1 or TRBD2 (5 bases each). This CDR3 is built from 15 residues. Germline V gene lookup returns CDR1 SEHNR and CDR2 FQNEAQ (reference sequence). V lost 5 bases and J 2 bases, leaving 16 bases between the germline ends. The CDR3 reads CASSPDGGTAYEQYF. CDR3 bases: TGTGCCAGCAGCCCGGATGGGGGAACCGCCTACGAGCAGTACTTC.

The genes are TRBV6-1 and TRBJ1-2; TRBD1 aligns across 7 bases. This CDR3 contains 15 residues. CDR1 is MNHNS, CDR2 SASEGT, per germline. J was trimmed by 5 bases and V by 2 bases; bases with no gene match: 8. The CDR3 nucleotides read TGTGCCAGCAGTGAACACGAGACAGGGAATTATGGCTACACCTTC. It yields the protein CASSEHETGNYGYTF.

J is TRBJ2-1 and V is TRBV5-1, with 7 positions matching TRBD2. The length of the CDR3 is 19 residues. The germline V gene encodes CDR1 SGHRS and CDR2 YFSETQ. V was clipped by 4 bases and J by 0 bases; unmatched bases: 16. The CDR3 spells CASSHTSRGSSSSYNEQFF. CDR3 in DNA: TGCGCCAGCAGCCATACTAGTCGCGGGAGTTCCAGCTCCTACAATGAGCAGTTCTTC.

This chain uses TRBV19 with TRBJ2-7; 8 bases line up with TRBD2. V gave up 4 bases and J gave up 2 bases; unmatched junction bases: 7. This CDR3 is built from 15 residues. Looked up from germline, CDR1 is LNHDA and CDR2 is SQIVND (reference sequence). Here the CDR3 reads CASSTHVRGAYEQYF. Here the CDR3 DNA reads TGTGCCAGTAGTACCCACGTGCGGGGGGCCTACGAGCAGTACTTC. Drawing the rest from reference TRBV19 and TRBJ2-7, the complete variable domain is DGGITQSPKYLFRKEGQNVTLSCEQNLNHDAMYWYRQDPGQGLRLIYYSQIVNDFQKGDIAEGYSVSREKKESFPLTVTSAQKNPTAFYLCASSTHVRGAYEQYFGPGTRLTVT.

As concerns this clone: Other DNA sequences from this sample encode an identical CDR3 as well. The rearrangement uses TRBV28 and TRBJ1-4; TRBD1 matches 7 bases. Germline CDR1 and CDR2: MDHEN and SYDVKM. The J segment lost 8 bases and the V segment lost 4 bases, leaving 7 bases of the junction unmatched. The CDR3 length is 14 residues. The DNA for the CDR3 is TGTGCCAGCAGTTGGACAGGTGGGGGGGAAAAACTGTTTTTT. Translated: CASSWTGGGEKLFF.

This clone has more than one count but fewer than ten. The rearrangement joins TRBV29-1 to TRBJ2-5; 8 bases fit TRBD1. There are 13 residues in the CDR3. Germline CDR1 reads SQVTM; CDR2 reads ANQGSEA. V was clipped by 7 bases and J by 3 bases; unmatched bases: 7. CDR3 DNA sequence: TGCAGCGCCGGGACAGGCCACAAAGAGACCCAGTACTTC. Translated: CSAGTGHKETQYF.

This sequence joins TRBV4-1 and TRBJ2-1; D is ambiguous. The V end lost 0 bases, the J end lost 9 bases, and 6 bases lay between the germline ends. Germline V CDR1 and CDR2: MGHRA, YSYEKL. The length of the CDR3 is 12 residues. CDR3 sequence (DNA): TGCGCCAGCAGCCAAGATTGGGCTGAGCAGTTCTTC. Translation gives CASSQDWAEQFF.

This chain connects TRBV5-5 to TRBJ1-3, with unresolved D. Per the germline V gene, CDR1 is SGHKS and CDR2 is YYEKEE (reference sequence). This CDR3 region has 17 residues. Trimming removed 4 bases from V and 0 bases from J, with 17 bases in between. DNA for the CDR3: TGTGCCAGCAGCCCCTCCCCGACCATTTTCTCTGGAAACACCATATATTTT. It codes for CASSPSPTIFSGNTIYF.

The chain recombines TRBV30 with TRBJ1-2; perhaps TRBD1 as D (6 bases). The germline CDR1 and CDR2 sequences are GTSNPN and SVGIG (reference sequence). Trimming shortened V by 2 bases and J by 1 base, and 11 bases separated the two germline ends. The CDR3 spans 14 residues. This CDR3 is CAWSPRGGNYGYTF. The CDR3 region has the DNA TGTGCCTGGAGTCCCAGGGGAGGTAACTATGGCTACACCTTC.

The chain recombines TRBV25-1 with TRBJ2-1; D possibly corresponds to TRBD1 (5 bases). Germline-derived CDR1 and CDR2 are MGHDK and SYGVNS. V lost 2 bases and J lost 4, with 12 bases in between. The CDR3 length is 15 residues. The CDR3 protein is CASSEGASSYNEQFF. The CDR3, as DNA: TGTGCCAGCAGTGAAGGGGCTTCTTCGTACAATGAGCAGTTCTTC. The variable domain in full, with the rest retrieved from reference TRBV25-1 and TRBJ2-1, is EADIYQTPRYLVIGTGKKITLECSQTMGHDKMYWYQQDPGMELHLIHYSYGVNSTEKGDLSSESTVSRIRTEHFPLTLESARPSHTSQYLCASSEGASSYNEQFFGPGTRLTVL.

V and J are TRBV28 and TRBJ1-5; 7 nucleotides line up with TRBD1. This CDR3 region has 15 residues. The V and J ends lost 6 bases and 7 bases, in that order; junction bases with no gene match: 12. Germline CDR1 reads MDHEN; CDR2 reads SYDVKM. CDR3 sequence: CASSQGGGLGQPQHF. CDR3 sequence (DNA): TGTGCCAGCAGCCAGGGGGGGGGCTTAGGACAGCCCCAGCATTTT.

The chain recombines TRBV4-2 with TRBJ2-5; 15 positions match TRBD2. CDR1 and CDR2 (germline): LGHNA, YNFKEQ. This CDR3 comprises 16 residues. V shed 4 bases, J shed 7 bases, and the junction held 7 bases outside the gene matches. The CDR3 DNA reads as TGTGCCAGCAGCCCCGGACTAGCGGGAGGGTTTGGGACCCAGTACTTC. This sequence encodes CASSPGLAGGFGTQYF.

The genes are TRBV28 and TRBJ1-5; D gene uncertain. This CDR3 is built from 14 residues. The V and J ends lost 3 bases and 7 bases respectively, with 13 bases between them. The germline V gene has CDR1 MDHEN and CDR2 SYDVKM. The CDR3 bases are TGTGCCAGCAGTTTCGGCTCGGGCGGGCAGCCCCAGCATTTT. Its translation is CASSFGSGGQPQHF. The full variable domain, in which reference TRBV28 and TRBJ1-5 provide the parts outside the CDR3, is DVKVTQSSRYLVKRTGEKVFLECVQDMDHENMFWYRQDPGLGLRLIYFSYDVKMKEKGDIPEGYSVSREKKERFSLILESASTNQTSMYLCASSFGSGGQPQHFGDGTRLSIL.